The sequence of this TCR beta chain was determined in a study of cytomegalovirus exposure and HLA in healthy donors. Across the study: A later analysis reported the roughly 120 validation repertoires used the same platform as the 550 to 800 first-cohort repertoires.

Assay: immunoSEQ multiplex PCR; the TCRdb copy retains only in-frame clones and omits some. The top ten clones hold 2.2% of a sample with tens of thousands of clones, 90% to 95% of them seen once. The CDR3 is 12 residues long. Germline V CDR1 and CDR2: SEHNR, FQNEAQ (reference sequence). V lost 5 bases and J 0 bases, leaving 4 bases between the germline ends. The chain carries TRBV7-9 and TRBJ2-5, with D uncertain. The sequencing sample was made of PBMCs. This TCR was recovered from a woman under 40 in good health and CMV-seronegative. The CDR3 region has the DNA TGTGCCAGCAGCCCAAACCAAGAGACCCAGTACTTC. It codes for CASSPNQETQYF. The full variable domain, its missing parts supplied by reference TRBV7-9 and TRBJ2-5, is DTGVSQNPRHKITKRGQNVTFRCDPISEHNRLYWYRQTLGQGPEFLTYFQNEAQLEKSRLLSDRFSAERPKGSFSTLEIQRTEQGDSAMYLCASSPNQETQYFGPGTRLLVL.